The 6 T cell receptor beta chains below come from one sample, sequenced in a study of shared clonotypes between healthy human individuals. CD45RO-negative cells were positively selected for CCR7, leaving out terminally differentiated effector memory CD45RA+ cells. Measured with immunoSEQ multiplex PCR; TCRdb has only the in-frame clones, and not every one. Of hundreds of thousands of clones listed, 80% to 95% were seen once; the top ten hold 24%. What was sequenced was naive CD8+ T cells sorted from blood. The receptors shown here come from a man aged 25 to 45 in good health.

The CDR3 bases are TGTGCCAGCAGTTTCTCCCCCAGGGGAGGTGGCTACACCTTC. This gives the protein CASSFSPRGGGYTF. This rearrangement joins TRBV27 to TRBJ1-2; D possibly corresponds to TRBD1 (6 bases). Germline loops: CDR1 MNHEY, CDR2 SMNVEV (reference sequence). V dropped 3 bases and J dropped 7 bases, with 15 bases sitting between them. The CDR3 is 14 amino acids.

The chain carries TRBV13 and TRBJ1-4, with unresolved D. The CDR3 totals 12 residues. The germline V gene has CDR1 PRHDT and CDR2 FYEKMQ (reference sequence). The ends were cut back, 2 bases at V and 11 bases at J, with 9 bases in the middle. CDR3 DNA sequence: TGTGCCAGCAGCTTATTAACCGAGAAACTGTTTTTT. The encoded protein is CASSLLTEKLFF.

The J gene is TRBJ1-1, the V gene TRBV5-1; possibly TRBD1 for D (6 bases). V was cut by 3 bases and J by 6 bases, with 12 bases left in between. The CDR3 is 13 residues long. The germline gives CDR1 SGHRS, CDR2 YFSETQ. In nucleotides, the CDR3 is TGCGCCAGCAGCTCCTTTGACAGGTCTGAAGCTTTCTTT. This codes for CASSSFDRSEAFF.

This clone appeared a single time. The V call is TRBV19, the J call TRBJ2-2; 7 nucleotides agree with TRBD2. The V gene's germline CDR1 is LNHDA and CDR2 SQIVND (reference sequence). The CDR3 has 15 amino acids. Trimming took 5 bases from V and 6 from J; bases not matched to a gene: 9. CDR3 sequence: CASSGVTSVPGELFF. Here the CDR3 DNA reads TGTGCCAGTAGTGGGGTAACTAGCGTGCCCGGGGAGCTGTTTTTT.

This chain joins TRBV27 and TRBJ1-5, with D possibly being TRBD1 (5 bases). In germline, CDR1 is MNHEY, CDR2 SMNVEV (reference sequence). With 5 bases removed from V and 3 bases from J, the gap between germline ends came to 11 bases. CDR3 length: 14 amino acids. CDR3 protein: CASSPTGHNQPQHF. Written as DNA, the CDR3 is TGTGCCAGCAGTCCCACAGGACACAATCAGCCCCAGCATTTT.

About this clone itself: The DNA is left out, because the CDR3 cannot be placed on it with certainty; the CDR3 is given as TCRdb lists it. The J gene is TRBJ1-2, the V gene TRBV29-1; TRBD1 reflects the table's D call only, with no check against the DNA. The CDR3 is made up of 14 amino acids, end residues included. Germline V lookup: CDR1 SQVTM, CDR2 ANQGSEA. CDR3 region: CSASAVGQGIGDTF.